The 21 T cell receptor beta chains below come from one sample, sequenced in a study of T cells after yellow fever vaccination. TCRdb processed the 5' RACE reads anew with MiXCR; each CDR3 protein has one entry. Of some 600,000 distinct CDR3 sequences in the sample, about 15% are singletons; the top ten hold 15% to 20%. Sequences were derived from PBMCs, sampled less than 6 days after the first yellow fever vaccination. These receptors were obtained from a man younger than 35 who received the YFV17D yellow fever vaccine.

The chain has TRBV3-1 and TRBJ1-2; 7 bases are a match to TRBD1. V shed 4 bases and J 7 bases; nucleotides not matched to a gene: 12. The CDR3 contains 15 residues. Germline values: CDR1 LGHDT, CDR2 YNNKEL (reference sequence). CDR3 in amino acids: CASSPAGTEESGYTF. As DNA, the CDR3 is TGTGCCAGCAGCCCGGCAGGGACAGAAGAGTCTGGCTACACCTTC.

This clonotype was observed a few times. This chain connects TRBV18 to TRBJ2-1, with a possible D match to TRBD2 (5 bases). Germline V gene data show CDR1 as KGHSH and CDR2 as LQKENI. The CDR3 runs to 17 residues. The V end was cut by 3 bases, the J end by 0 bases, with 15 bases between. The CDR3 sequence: CASSPRVVGSSYNEQFF. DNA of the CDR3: TGTGCCAGCTCACCGCGTGTCGTGGGGAGCTCCTACAATGAGCAGTTCTTC. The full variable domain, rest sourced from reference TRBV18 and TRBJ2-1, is NAGVMQNPRHLVRRRGQEARLRCSPMKGHSHVYWYRQLPEEGLKFMVYLQKENIIDESGMPKERFSAEFPKEGPSILRIQQVVRGDSAAYFCASSPRVVGSSYNEQFFGPGTRLTVL.

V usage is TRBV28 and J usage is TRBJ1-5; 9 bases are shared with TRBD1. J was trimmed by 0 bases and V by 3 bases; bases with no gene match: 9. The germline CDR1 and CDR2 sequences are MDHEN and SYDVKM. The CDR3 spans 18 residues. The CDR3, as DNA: TGTGCCAGCAGTTTGAGGGACAGGGATCTATATAGCAATCAGCCCCAGCATTTT. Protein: CASSLRDRDLYSNQPQHF.

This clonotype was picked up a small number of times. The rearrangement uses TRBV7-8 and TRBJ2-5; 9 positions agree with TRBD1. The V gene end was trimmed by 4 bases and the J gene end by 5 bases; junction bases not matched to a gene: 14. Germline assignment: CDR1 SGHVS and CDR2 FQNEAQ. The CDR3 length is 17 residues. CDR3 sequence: CASSSPQRTGGGETQYF. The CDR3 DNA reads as TGTGCCAGCAGCTCTCCGCAAAGAACAGGGGGCGGGGAGACCCAGTACTTC.

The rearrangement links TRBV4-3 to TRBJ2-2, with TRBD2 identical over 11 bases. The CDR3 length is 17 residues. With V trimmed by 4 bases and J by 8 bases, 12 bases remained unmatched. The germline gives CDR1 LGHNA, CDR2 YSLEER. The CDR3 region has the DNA TGCGCCAGCAGCCGACTGACTAGCGGGGACCCTAGGGGGGAGCTGTTTTTT. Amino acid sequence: CASSRLTSGDPRGELFF.

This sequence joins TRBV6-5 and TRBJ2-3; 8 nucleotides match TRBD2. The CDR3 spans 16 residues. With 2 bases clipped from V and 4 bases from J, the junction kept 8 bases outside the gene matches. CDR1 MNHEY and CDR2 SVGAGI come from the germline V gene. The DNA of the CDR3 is TGTGCCAGCAGTTACGGGCGGGGGGTAACCGCAGATACGCAGTATTTT. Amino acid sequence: CASSYGRGVTADTQYF.

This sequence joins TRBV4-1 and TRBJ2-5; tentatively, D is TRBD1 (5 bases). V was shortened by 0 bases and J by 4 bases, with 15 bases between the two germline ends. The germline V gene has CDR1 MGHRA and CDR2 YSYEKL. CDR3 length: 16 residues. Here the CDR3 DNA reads TGCGCCAGCAGCCAAGAACCAGCAGGGCTTAGAGAGACCCAGTACTTC. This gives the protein CASSQEPAGLRETQYF.

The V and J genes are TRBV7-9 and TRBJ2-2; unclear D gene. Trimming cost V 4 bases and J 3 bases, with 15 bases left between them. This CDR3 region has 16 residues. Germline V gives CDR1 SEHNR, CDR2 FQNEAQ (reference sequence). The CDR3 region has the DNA TGTGCCAGCAGCTCCCCACCCGGTCCGTACACCGGGGAGCTGTTTTTT. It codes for CASSSPPGPYTGELFF.

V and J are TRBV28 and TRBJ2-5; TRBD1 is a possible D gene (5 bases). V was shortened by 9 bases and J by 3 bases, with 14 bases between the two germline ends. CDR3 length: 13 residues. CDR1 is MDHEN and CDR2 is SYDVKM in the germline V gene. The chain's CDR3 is CASTLLGEETQYF. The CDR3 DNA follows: TGTGCCAGTACCCTGTTAGGGGAAGAGACCCAGTACTTC. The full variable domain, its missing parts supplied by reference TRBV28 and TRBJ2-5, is DVKVTQSSRYLVKRTGEKVFLECVQDMDHENMFWYRQDPGLGLRLIYFSYDVKMKEKGDIPEGYSVSREKKERFSLILESASTNQTSMYLCASTLLGEETQYFGPGTRLLVL.

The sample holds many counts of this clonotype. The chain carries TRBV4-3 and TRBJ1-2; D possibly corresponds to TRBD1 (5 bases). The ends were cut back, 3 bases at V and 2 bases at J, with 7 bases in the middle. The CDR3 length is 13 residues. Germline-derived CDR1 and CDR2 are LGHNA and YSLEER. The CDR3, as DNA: TGCGCCAGCAGCCAGGGACGGAACTATGGCTACACCTTC. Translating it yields CASSQGRNYGYTF.

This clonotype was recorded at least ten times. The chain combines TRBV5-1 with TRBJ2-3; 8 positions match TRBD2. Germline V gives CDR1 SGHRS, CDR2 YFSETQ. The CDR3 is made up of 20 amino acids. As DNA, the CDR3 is TGCCTAGCACCCTCCCCCCCAATTCCAGACGGGGGGGCTAGCACAGATACGCAGTATTTT. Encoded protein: CLAPSPPIPDGGASTDTQYF.

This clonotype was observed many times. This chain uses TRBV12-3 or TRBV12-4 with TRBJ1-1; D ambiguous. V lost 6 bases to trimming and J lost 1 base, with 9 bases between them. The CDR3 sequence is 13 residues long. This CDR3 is CASSPTENTEAFF. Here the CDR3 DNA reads TGTGCCAGCAGCCCCACAGAGAACACTGAAGCTTTCTTT.

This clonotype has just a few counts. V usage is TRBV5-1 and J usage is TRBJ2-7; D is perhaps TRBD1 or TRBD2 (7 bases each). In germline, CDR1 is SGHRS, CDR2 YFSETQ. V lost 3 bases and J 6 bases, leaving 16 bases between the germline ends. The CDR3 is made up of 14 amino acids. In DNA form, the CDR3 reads TGCGCCAGCAGCTCCCAGGGGGTAGCGGGCGAGCAGTACGTC. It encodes CASSSQGVAGEQYV.

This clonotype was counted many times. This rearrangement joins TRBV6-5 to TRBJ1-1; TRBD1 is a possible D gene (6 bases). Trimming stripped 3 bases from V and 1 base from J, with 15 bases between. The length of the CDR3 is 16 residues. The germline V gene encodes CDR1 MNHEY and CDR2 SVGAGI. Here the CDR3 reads CASSYLTRGRNTEAFF. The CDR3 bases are TGTGCCAGCAGTTATCTGACCAGGGGCCGGAACACTGAAGCTTTCTTT.

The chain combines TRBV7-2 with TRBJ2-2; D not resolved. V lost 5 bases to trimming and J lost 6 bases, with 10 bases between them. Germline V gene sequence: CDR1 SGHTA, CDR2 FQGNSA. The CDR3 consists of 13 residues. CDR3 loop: CASSPQAAGELFF. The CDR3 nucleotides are TGTGCCAGCAGCCCGCAGGCGGCCGGGGAGCTGTTTTTT.

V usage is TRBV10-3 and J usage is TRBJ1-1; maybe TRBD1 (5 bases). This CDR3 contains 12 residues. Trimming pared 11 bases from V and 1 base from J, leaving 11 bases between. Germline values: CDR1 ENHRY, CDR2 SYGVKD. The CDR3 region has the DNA TGTGCCGTAGCAGGGCAGAACACTGAAGCTTTCTTT. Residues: CAVAGQNTEAFF.

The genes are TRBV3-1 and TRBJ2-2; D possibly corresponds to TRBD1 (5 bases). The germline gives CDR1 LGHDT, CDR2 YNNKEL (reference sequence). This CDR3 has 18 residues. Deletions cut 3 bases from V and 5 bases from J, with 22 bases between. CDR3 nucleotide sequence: TGTGCCAGCAGCCAGTGGCAGGGCCAAACCGAACAAACCGGGGAGCTGTTTTTT. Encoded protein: CASSQWQGQTEQTGELFF.

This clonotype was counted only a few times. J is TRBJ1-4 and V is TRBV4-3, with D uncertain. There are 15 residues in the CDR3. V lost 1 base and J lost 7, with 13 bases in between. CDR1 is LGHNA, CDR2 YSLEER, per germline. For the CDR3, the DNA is TGCGCCAGCAGCCAAGTTGAAGGGTGGGGTGAAAAACTGTTTTTT. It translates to CASSQVEGWGEKLFF.

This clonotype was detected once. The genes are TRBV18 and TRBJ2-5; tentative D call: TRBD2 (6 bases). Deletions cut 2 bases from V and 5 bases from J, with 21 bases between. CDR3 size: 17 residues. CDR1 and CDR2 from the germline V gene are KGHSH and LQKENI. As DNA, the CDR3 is TGTGCCAGCTCACCATACGGAGGGGCGCAATCGGAGGAGACCCAGTACTTC. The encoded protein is CASSPYGGAQSEETQYF.

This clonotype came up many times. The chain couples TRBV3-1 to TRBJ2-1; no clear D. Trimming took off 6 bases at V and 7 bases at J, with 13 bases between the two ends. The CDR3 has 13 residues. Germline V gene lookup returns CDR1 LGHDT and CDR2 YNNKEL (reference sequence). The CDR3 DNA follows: TGTGCCAGCAGTTACCGACACTATAATGAGCAGTTCTTC. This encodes CASSYRHYNEQFF.

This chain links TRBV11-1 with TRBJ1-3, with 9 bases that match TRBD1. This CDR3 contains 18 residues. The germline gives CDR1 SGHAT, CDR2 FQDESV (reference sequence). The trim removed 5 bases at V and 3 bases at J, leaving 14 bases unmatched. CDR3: CASSPRNEGQGYGNTIYF. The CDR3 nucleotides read TGTGCCAGCAGCCCAAGGAACGAGGGACAGGGTTATGGAAACACCATATATTTT.